The 8 T cell receptor beta chains below were found in one sample sequenced in a study of radiotherapy plus CTLA-4 blockade in lung cancer. Repertoires were generated with immunoSEQ multiplex PCR, while TCRdb's copy carries only in-frame clones and drops some. This table has some 50,000 clones, approximately 85% appearing once. Sequencing was performed on peripheral blood, taken from a patient treated with radiotherapy plus ipilimumab. These receptors all come from a human donor with non-small cell lung cancer whose response to radiotherapy plus ipilimumab could not be evaluated.

V is TRBV29-1 and J is TRBJ1-2; 9 positions match TRBD1. CDR1 is SQVTM and CDR2 is ANQGSEA in the germline V gene. This CDR3 contains 14 residues. V was pared by 4 bases and J by 4 bases, with 7 bases of the junction left unmatched. DNA for the CDR3: TGCAGCGTTGCTACAGGGGGCGGAGGCTATGGCTACACCTTC. Its protein is CSVATGGGGYGYTF.

This clone showed up just once. V is TRBV7-2 and J is TRBJ2-2; 7 bases line up with TRBD2. The germline gives CDR1 SGHTA, CDR2 FQGNSA. V shed 1 base, J shed 5 bases, and the junction held 10 bases outside the gene matches. The CDR3 is 17 residues long. CDR3 region: CASSLVVGTIKTGELFF. The CDR3 DNA sequence: TGTGCCAGCAGCTTAGTCGTCGGGACTATAAAAACCGGGGAGCTGTTTTTT.

This chain connects TRBV7-3 to TRBJ2-3; a weak D match, TRBD2 (6 bases). Trimming pared 2 bases from V and 0 bases from J, leaving 9 bases between. The CDR3 extends over 15 amino acids. Germline loops: CDR1 SGHTA, CDR2 FQGTGA. The chain's CDR3 is CASSLEGTSTDTQYF. The CDR3 coding sequence is TGTGCCAGCAGCTTAGAAGGGACTAGCACAGATACGCAGTATTTT.

The rearrangement joins TRBV11-1 to TRBJ1-1; 7 bases agree with TRBD1. V shed 5 bases, J shed 2 bases, and the junction held 11 bases outside the gene matches. The CDR3 length is 16 residues. From germline, CDR1 is SGHAT and CDR2 FQDESV (reference sequence). CDR3 DNA sequence: TGTGCCAGCAGCGAGTCCCCGGGACAGCTAAACACTGAAGCTTTCTTT. It yields the protein CASSESPGQLNTEAFF.

V and J are TRBV7-9 and TRBJ1-1; D call uncertain. The CDR3 consists of 13 residues. Trimming took 4 bases from V and 3 from J, leaving 9 bases between them. Germline V gives CDR1 SEHNR, CDR2 FQNEAQ (reference sequence). In nucleotides, the CDR3 is TGTGCCAGCAGCTACCAGAGGGACACTGAAGCTTTCTTT. Its translation is CASSYQRDTEAFF. The variable domain in full, with the rest retrieved from reference TRBV7-9 and TRBJ1-1, is DTGVSQNPRHKITKRGQNVTFRCDPISEHNRLYWYRQTLGQGPEFLTYFQNEAQLEKSRLLSDRFSAERPKGSFSTLEIQRTEQGDSAMYLCASSYQRDTEAFFGQGTRLTVV.

The genes are TRBV27 and TRBJ2-2; 8 nucleotides agree with TRBD2. With V trimmed by 5 bases and J by 5 bases, 10 bases remained unmatched. The CDR3 spans 16 residues. Per germline, CDR1 MNHEY and CDR2 SMNVEV (reference sequence). In DNA form, the CDR3 reads TGTGCCAGCAGTCTTCGGACTAGCTTGAGTACCGGGGAGCTGTTTTTT. As protein: CASSLRTSLSTGELFF.

V gene TRBV27 combines with J gene TRBJ1-2; D possibly corresponds to TRBD1 (5 bases). Per germline, CDR1 MNHEY and CDR2 SMNVEV (reference sequence). The CDR3 runs to 13 residues. V lost 6 bases and J lost 4, with 12 bases in between. CDR3 amino acids: CASSRRGIYGYTF. In nucleotides, the CDR3 is TGTGCCAGCAGCAGGCGGGGCATCTATGGCTACACCTTC.

The chain links TRBV28 to TRBJ1-5, with unresolved D. Germline CDR1 reads MDHEN; CDR2 reads SYDVKM. Trimming removed 6 bases from V and 0 bases from J, with 9 bases in between. The CDR3 totals 14 residues. The CDR3 DNA reads as TGTGCCAGCAGGTTAACTTATAGCAATCAGCCCCAGCATTTT. It specifies CASRLTYSNQPQHF.